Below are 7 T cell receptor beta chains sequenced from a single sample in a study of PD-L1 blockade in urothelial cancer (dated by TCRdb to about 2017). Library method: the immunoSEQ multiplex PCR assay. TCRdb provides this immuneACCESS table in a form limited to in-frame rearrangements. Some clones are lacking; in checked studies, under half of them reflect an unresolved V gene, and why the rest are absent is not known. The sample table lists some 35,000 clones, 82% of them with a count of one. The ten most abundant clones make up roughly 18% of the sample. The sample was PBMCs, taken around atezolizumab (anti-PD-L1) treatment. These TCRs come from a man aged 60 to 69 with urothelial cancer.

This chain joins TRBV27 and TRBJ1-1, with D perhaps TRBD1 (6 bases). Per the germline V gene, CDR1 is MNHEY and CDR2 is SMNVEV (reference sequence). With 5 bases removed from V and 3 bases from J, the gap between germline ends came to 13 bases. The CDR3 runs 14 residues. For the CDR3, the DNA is TGTGCCAGCAGTGACACAGGGTTTCACACTGAAGCTTTCTTT. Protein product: CASSDTGFHTEAFF.

This CDR3 is CASSEAAGGGEEQYF. CDR3 in DNA: TGTGCCAGCAGTGAAGCGGCAGGGGGAGGCGAAGAGCAGTACTTC. The chain carries TRBV6-1 and TRBJ2-7; the D gene is possibly TRBD1 (7 bases). There are 15 residues in the CDR3. Germline CDR1 is MNHNS and CDR2 is SASEGT. V lost 0 bases, J lost 7 bases, and 16 bases lay in between.

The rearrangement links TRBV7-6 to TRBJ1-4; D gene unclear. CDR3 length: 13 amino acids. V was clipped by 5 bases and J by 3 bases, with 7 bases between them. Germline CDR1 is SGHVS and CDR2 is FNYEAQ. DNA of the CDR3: TGTGCCAGCAGCCTGCGGCCTAATGAAAAACTGTTTTTT. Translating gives CASSLRPNEKLFF.

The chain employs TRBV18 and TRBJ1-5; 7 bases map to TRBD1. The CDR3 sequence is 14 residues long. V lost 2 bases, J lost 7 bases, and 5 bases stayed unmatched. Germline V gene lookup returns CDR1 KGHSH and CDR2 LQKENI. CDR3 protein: CASSPGTGEQPQHF. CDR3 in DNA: TGTGCCAGCTCACCAGGCACAGGGGAGCAGCCCCAGCATTTT.

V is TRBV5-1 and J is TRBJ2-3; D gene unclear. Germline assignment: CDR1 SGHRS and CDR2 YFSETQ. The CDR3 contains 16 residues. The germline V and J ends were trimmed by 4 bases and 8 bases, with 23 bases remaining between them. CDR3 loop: CASSPRVALGTGTQYF. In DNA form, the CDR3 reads TGCGCCAGCAGCCCCCGCGTCGCACTCGGCACGGGTACGCAGTATTTT.

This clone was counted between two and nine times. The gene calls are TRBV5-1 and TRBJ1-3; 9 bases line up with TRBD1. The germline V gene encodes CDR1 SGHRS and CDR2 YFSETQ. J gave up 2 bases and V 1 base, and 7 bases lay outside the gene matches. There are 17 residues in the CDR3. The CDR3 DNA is TGCGCCAGCAGCTTGCCGGGACAGGGTTCAGCTGGAAACACCATATATTTT. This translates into CASSLPGQGSAGNTIYF. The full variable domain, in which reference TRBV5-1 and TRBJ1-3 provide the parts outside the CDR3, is KAGVTQTPRYLIKTRGQQVTLSCSPISGHRSVSWYQQTPGQGLQFLFEYFSETQRNKGNFPGRFSGRQFSNSRSEMNVSTLELGDSALYLCASSLPGQGSAGNTIYFGEGSWLTVV.

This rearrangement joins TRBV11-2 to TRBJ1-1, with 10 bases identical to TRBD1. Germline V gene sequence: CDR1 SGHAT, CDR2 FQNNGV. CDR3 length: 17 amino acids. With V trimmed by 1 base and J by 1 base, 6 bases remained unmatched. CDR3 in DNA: TGTGCCAGCAGCTTAGTATTTGGGGACAGGGGGAACACTGAAGCTTTCTTT. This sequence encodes CASSLVFGDRGNTEAFF. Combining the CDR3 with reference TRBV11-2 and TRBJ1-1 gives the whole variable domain EAGVAQSPRYKIIEKRQSVAFWCNPISGHATLYWYQQILGQGPKLLIQFQNNGVVDDSQLPKDRFSAERLKGVDSTLKIQPAKLEDSAVYLCASSLVFGDRGNTEAFFGQGTRLTVV.